This T cell receptor (beta chain) was identified during a study of OX40 agonist ivuxolimab in advanced cancers. The study in broad terms: Ivuxolimab, which targeted the costimulatory receptor OX40 (CD134), was an agonistic, fully human IgG2 monoclonal antibody. Partial responses occurred in three dose-escalation patients: two with cutaneous melanoma and one with hepatocellular carcinoma. Patients were allowed to have had prior anti-PD-1, anti-PD-L1 or anti-CTLA-4 therapy, and roughly 40% of the dose-escalation patients had previously received checkpoint inhibitors. Intravenous ivuxolimab was administered to patients every 2 weeks at six dose levels: 0.01, 0.1, 0.3, 1.5, 3 and 10 mg/kg. In the dose-escalation cohort, 82.7% of patients were male, and the mean age was roughly 60 years, with a range of about 23 to 90. Among the approximately 50 dose-escalation patients, about 19 had hepatocellular carcinoma, about 15 melanoma, 9 renal cell carcinoma and 9 head and neck cancer. Peripheral TCRbeta sequencing was intended to test whether TCR sequence diversity was altered and clonal T-cell expansion was caused by ivuxolimab. The paper reports the monotherapy dose-escalation portion (N of about 47 patients) of the phase I ivuxolimab trial. Study-wide conclusions, independent of this receptor: Low levels of normalized T-cell clonal expansion were also seen in some patients who did not respond. After ivuxolimab, CD8+ T cells had more expanded clones than CD4+ T cells on average. The antigen specificity of the clonally expanded peripheral T cells was not determined. At doses from 0.1 to 3.0 mg/kg, clonal expansion was seen in both CD4+ and CD8+ blood T cells between baseline and week 6. In the 0.1-3.0 mg/kg groups, partial responders were among the patients with the lowest normalized peripheral clonal expansion, particularly in CD8+ T cells.

The trial excluded patients who had a history of autoimmune disease or were on systemic immunosuppression. Peripheral blood for TCR sequencing was drawn from every dose cohort at baseline, at cycle 4 day 1 and at cycle 7 day 1. The samples were taken from a phase I, first-in-human, multicenter, open-label dose-escalation trial of ivuxolimab. Adults with locally advanced or metastatic melanoma, renal cell carcinoma, hepatocellular carcinoma or head and neck squamous cell carcinoma were enrolled in the trial. Before TCR sequencing, CD4+ T cells and CD8+ T cells were sorted from peripheral blood as separate populations. To sequence the TCRbeta CDR3 region, genomic DNA was isolated from the sorted cells. TCRbeta CDR3 regions were sequenced using the immunoSEQ Assay. TCRdb retrieved this table from immuneACCESS and kept in-frame rearrangements only. Not all clones are present; in checked studies, unresolved V genes account for under half, and no reason is known for the remainder. Present in this sample are around 100,000 clones, approximately 90% of which were seen just once. 0.5% to 0.65% of the sample is held by the ten biggest clonotypes.

Measured from the cysteine to the phenylalanine, the CDR3 is 16 residues long. Only the CDR3 region is kept as DNA, spanning 48 bases read in frame from base 1. A remark on this clone: The target of this receptor is not known. Base-call qualities are not available, and no considerably larger clone is one nucleotide away.

The sequence derives from an adult with an advanced solid tumor such as melanoma, head and neck, liver or kidney cancer. The sequenced sample was CD4+ or CD8+ T cells sorted from blood, obtained in a trial of the OX40 agonist ivuxolimab. The chain is encoded by TRBV21-1 joined to TRBJ2-7. TRBV21-1 is termed a pseudogene. At the DNA level, the sequence is TGTGCCAGCAGCAAAGTGTGGGGTGAGGAAACCTACGAGCAGTACTTC. Its translation is CASSKVWGEETYEQYF.